A selection of T cell receptor beta chains follows, all from one sample in a study of CD8+ T cells in alopecia areata. Generated by immunoSEQ multiplex PCR, the TCRdb table keeps only in-frame clones and is missing some. Here the sample spans around 290,000 clones, 55% to 70% being singletons. The starting material was CD4+ T cells sorted from blood, obtained at week 24, from a patient treated with tofacitinib. The source of these receptors is a human donor with alopecia areata. The CDR3 runs from the conserved cysteine through the conserved F or W. Each record gives: V gene, D gene, clone size, J gene, CDR3 protein, CDR3 DNA. A D gene is named only where the DNA matches it firmly. For some rows the clone size is stated as once, few or many, or as a class when expanded; others skip it.

TRBV20-1	NA	NA	TRBJ2-1	CSASVSNEQFF	TGCAGTGCTAGTGTTTCTAATGAGCAGTTCTTC
TRBV6-5	NA	NA	TRBJ2-4	CASSPPVENIQYF	TGTGCCAGCAGTCCTCCTGTTGAGAACATTCAGTACTTC
TRBV19	NA	once	TRBJ1-5	CASSTHTGFGNQPQHF	TGTGCCAGTAGTACTCACACGGGATTCGGCAATCAGCCCCAGCATTTT
TRBV27	NA	once	TRBJ2-6	CASSPEGSGANVLTF	TGTGCCAGCAGTCCGGAGGGGTCCGGGGCCAACGTCCTGACTTTC
TRBV29-1	NA	few	TRBJ2-1	CSVAQVADYNEQFF	TGCAGCGTTGCGCAGGTAGCGGATTACAATGAGCAGTTCTTC
TRBV29-1	NA	NA	TRBJ1-2	CSVEDLSRRGNYGYTF	TGCAGCGTTGAGGACCTATCAAGGCGGGGGAACTATGGCTACACCTTC
TRBV5-1	NA	NA	TRBJ1-5	CASSLGDRNQPQHF	TGCGCCAGCAGCTTGGGTGATCGCAATCAGCCCCAGCATTTT
TRBV12-2	NA	NA	TRBJ1-5	CASRAGDSNQPQHF	TGTGCAAGTCGCGCAGGGGATAGCAATCAGCCCCAGCATTTT
TRBV5-1	NA	NA	TRBJ1-1	CASSLGLMNTEAFF	TGCGCCAGCAGCTTGGGACTCATGAACACTGAAGCTTTCTTT
TRBV30	NA	NA	TRBJ1-6	CAWIPDSYNSPLHF	TGTGCCTGGATACCGGACAGTTATAATTCACCCCTCCACTTT
TRBV2	NA	NA	TRBJ2-2	CASSGTNTGELFF	TGTGCCAGCAGCGGGACGAACACCGGGGAGCTGTTTTTT
TRBV7-2	TRBD1	NA	TRBJ2-5	CASSNRGAETQYF	TGTGCCAGCAGCAACAGGGGGGCGGAGACCCAGTACTTC
TRBV7-8	NA	NA	TRBJ1-5	CASSLGRVRQPQHF	TGTGCCAGCAGCTTGGGCAGGGTCCGTCAGCCCCAGCATTTT
TRBV5-4	TRBD2	NA	TRBJ2-7	CASSWGGSTTLSYEQYF	TGTGCCAGCAGCTGGGGAGGGTCGACAACCCTCTCCTACGAGCAGTACTTC
TRBV30	NA	few	TRBJ2-5	CAWSVPQTQYF	TGTGCCTGGAGTGTACCCCAGACCCAGTACTTC
TRBV29-1	TRBD2	NA	TRBJ2-1	CSVDLPRGGVYNEQFF	TGCAGCGTTGATCTACCTCGGGGGGGAGTCTACAATGAGCAGTTCTTC
TRBV29-1	TRBD1	few	TRBJ2-7	CSVGGQGDYEQYF	TGCAGCGTTGGGGGACAGGGGGACTACGAGCAGTACTTC